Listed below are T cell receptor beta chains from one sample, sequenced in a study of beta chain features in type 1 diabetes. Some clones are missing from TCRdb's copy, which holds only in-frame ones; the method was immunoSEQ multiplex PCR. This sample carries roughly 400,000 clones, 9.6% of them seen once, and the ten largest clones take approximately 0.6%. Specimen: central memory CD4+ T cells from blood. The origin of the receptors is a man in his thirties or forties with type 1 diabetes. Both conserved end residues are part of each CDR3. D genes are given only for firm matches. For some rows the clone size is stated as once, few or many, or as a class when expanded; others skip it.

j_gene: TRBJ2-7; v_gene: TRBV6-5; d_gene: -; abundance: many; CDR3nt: TGTGCCAGCAGGGCCGGGACGGCACGATACGAGCAGTACTTC; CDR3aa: CASRAGTARYEQYF
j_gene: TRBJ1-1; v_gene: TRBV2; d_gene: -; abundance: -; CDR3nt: TGTGCCAGCAGTGAGAAGCAGGGGCAAATCACTGAAGCTTTCTTT; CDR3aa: CASSEKQGQITEAFF
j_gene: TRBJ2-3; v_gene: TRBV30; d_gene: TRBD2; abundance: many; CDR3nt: TGTGCCTGGAGCCGACTAGCGGGAAGCACAGATACGCAGTATTTT; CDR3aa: CAWSRLAGSTDTQYF
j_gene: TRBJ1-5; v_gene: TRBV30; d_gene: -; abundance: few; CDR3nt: TGTGCCTGGAGTGGATCAGAGAATCAGCCCCAGCATTTT; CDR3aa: CAWSGSENQPQHF
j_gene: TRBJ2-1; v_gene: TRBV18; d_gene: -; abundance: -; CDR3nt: TGTGCCAGCTCCCAAAGTATCAGTGAGCAGTTCTTC; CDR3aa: CASSQSISEQFF
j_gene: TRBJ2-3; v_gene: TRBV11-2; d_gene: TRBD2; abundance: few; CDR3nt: TGTGCCAGCAGCTTCGGGGTAGCGGGAAGGATAGATACGCAGTATTTT; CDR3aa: CASSFGVAGRIDTQYF
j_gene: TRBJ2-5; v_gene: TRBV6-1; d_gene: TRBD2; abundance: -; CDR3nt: TGTGCCAGCACCCCCCAAGAGCGGGAGGGGGAGACCCAGTACTTC; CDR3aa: CASTPQEREGETQYF
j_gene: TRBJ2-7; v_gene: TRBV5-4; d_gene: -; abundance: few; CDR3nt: TGTGCCAGCAGTCCAGGCAATACCAGGGGGAGGTACGAGCAGTACTTC; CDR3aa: CASSPGNTRGRYEQYF
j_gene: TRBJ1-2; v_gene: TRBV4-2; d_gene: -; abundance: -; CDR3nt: TGTGCCAGCAGTAGGGCCGGGACCGACTATGGCTACACCTTC; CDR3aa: CASSRAGTDYGYTF
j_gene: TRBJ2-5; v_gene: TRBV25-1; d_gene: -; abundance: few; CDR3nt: TGTGCCAGCAGTGAATGGAAGGGTCCGGCCCAGTACTTC; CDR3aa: CASSEWKGPAQYF
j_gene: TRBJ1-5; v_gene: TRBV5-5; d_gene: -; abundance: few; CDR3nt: TGTGCCAGCAGCCAGGGGACGCCGGCAGGGCAGCCCCAGCATTTT; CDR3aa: CASSQGTPAGQPQHF
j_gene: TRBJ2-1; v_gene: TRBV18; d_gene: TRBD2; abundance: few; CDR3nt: TGTGCCAGCTCACCATCTGGGACTAAGAATGAGCAGTTCTTC; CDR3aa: CASSPSGTKNEQFF
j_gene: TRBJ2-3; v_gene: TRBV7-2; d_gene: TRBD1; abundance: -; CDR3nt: TGTGCCAGCAGCAGTAGACAGGGGGCAACAGATACGCAGTATTTT; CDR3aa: CASSSRQGATDTQYF
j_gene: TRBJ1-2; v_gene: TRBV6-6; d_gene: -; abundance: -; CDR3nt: TGTGCCAGCAGTGAGAAGATGGAGGATGGCTACACCTTC; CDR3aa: CASSEKMEDGYTF
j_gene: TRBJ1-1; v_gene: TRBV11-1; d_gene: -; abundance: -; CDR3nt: TGTGCCAGCGGGCCTCTCAGCGCCACTGAAGCTTTCTTT; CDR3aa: CASGPLSATEAFF
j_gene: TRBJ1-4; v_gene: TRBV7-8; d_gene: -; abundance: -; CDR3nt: TGTGCCAGCAGCTTGGCCGGGCTGACAGAAAAACTGTTTTTT; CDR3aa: CASSLAGLTEKLFF
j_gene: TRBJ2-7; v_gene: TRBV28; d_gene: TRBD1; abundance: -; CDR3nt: TGTGCCAGCATACCAGGGGGCGGCTACGAGCAGTACTTC; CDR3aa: CASIPGGGYEQYF
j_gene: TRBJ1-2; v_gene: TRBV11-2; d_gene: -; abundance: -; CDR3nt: TGTGCCAGCAGCTTACTCCAGAAGTATGGCTACACCTTC; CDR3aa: CASSLLQKYGYTF
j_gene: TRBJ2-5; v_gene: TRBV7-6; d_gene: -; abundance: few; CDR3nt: TGTGCCAGCAGAGGTCAGGGGGAGACCCAGTACTTC; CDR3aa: CASRGQGETQYF
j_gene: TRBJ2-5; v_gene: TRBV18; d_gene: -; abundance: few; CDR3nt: TGTGCCAGCTCACCGGACAGACAAGAGACCCAGTACTTC; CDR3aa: CASSPDRQETQYF
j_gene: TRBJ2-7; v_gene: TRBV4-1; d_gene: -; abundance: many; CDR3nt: TGCGCCAGCAGCCATCTCTTTGGCGAGCAGTACTTC; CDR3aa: CASSHLFGEQYF
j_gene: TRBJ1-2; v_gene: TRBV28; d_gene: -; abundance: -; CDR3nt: TGTGCCAGCACTTGGACGGGTCGAAATGGCTACACCTTC; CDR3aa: CASTWTGRNGYTF
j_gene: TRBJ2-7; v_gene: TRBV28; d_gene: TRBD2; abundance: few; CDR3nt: TGTGCCAGCAGTGGCCTCAGAACTAGCGGGGGTTACGAGCAGTACTTC; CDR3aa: CASSGLRTSGGYEQYF
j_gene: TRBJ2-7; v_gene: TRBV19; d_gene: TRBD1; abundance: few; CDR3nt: TGTGCCAGTAGACCGAAAGGACAGGGGGCGTACGAGCAGTACTTC; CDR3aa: CASRPKGQGAYEQYF
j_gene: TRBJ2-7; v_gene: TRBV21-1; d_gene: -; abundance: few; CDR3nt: TGTGCCAGCAGCAAAAGGGGCTACAGGGTAACCTCCTACGAGCAGTACTTC; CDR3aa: CASSKRGYRVTSYEQYF
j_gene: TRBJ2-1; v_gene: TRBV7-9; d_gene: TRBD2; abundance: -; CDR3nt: TGTGCCAGCAGCTTAGCCGGGACTAGCGGGGTTAGCTCCTACAATGAGCAGTTCTTC; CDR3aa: CASSLAGTSGVSSYNEQFF
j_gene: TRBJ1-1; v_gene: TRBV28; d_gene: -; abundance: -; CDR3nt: TGTGCCAGCAGTTTGATGCGACAGACCGTGGGCACTGAAGCTTTCTTT; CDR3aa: CASSLMRQTVGTEAFF
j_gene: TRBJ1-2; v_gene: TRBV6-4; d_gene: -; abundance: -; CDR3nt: TGTGCCAGCAGTGCTACAATGGGACTCGGCTATGGCTACACCTTC; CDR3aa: CASSATMGLGYGYTF
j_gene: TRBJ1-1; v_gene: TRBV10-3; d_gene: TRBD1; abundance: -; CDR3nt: TGTGCCATCAGTGGTCAGGGGGCGAGGACTGAAGCTTTCTTT; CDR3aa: CAISGQGARTEAFF